This TCR beta chain comes out of a study of graft-versus-host responses after intestinal transplantation. On the study more broadly: Anti-thymocyte globulin induction was given to all recipients, followed by tacrolimus and steroids for around three years. Study conclusions and caveats: Peak levels of circulating GvH clones tracked with early post-transplant HvG declines. Recipient marrow contained GvH clones, some of which appeared first in ileum or blood.

The V gene's germline CDR1 is GTSNPN and CDR2 SVGIG (reference sequence). The CDR3 is 14 residues long. V lost 8 bases and J 7 bases, leaving 20 bases between the germline ends. TCRdb keeps only in-frame clones here, not all; method: immunoSEQ multiplex PCR. The repertoire holds 100,000 or so clones, with around nine tenths as singletons. This clone was found once. The antigen is unknown. The clonotype originates from a human donor who received an intestinal transplant. The gene calls are TRBV30 and TRBJ1-4; D is possibly TRBD1 (5 bases). The sequenced sample was unstimulated CD4+ T cells sorted from spleen or lymph node cells, obtained before intestinal transplant. CDR3 DNA: TGTGCCGCCATCCCTAGGCAGGGAACTGAAAAACTGTTTTTT. Translating gives CAAIPRQGTEKLFF.